One and the same sample provided the 26 T cell receptor beta chains below, sequenced in a study of blood T cell repertoires in COVID-19. Generated by immunoSEQ multiplex PCR, the TCRdb table keeps only in-frame clones and is missing some. The repertoire consists of a few hundred thousand clones, with about 88% occurring once and the leading ten covering approximately 5%. The source material was peripheral blood. These receptor sequences come from a woman aged 40 to 55 who had recovered from COVID-19.

The gene calls are TRBV14 and TRBJ2-1; TRBD2 aligns across 12 bases. CDR1 and CDR2 from the germline V gene are SGHDN and FVKESK. Germline trimming cut 5 bases from V and 9 bases from J; bases unmatched to any gene: 14. This CDR3 is 17 amino acids long. As DNA, the CDR3 is TGTGCCAGCAGCTCGTCTAGCGGGAGGGCAGGCAATAGTGAGCAGTTCTTC. The encoded protein is CASSSSSGRAGNSEQFF.

The chain couples TRBV28 to TRBJ1-1; no definite D call. Germline-derived CDR1 and CDR2 are MDHEN and SYDVKM. CDR3 size: 14 residues. V was trimmed by 4 bases and J by 11 bases, leaving 20 bases between them. The CDR3 coding sequence is TGTGCCAGCAGTTCCCCGGCGGCCCTACATTCGGCTTTCTTT. The encoded protein is CASSSPAALHSAFF.

This clone was recorded once. The rearrangement joins TRBV5-4 to TRBJ2-2; 10 bases line up with TRBD2. The trim removed 4 bases at V and 5 bases at J, leaving 5 bases unmatched. This CDR3 is built from 15 residues. Germline CDR1 reads SGHNT; CDR2 reads YYREEE (reference sequence). CDR3 sequence (DNA): TGTGCCAGCAGCCCCAGCGGGAGGGGGACCGGGGAGCTGTTTTTT. It translates to CASSPSGRGTGELFF.

This clone was seen only a few times. The chain carries TRBV7-2 and TRBJ1-6; TRBD1 matches at 12 bases. The germline V gene encodes CDR1 SGHTA and CDR2 FQGNSA. Losses at the gene ends were 5 bases for V and 9 bases for J; bases not matched to a gene: 11. The CDR3 length is 17 residues. Here the CDR3 reads CASSTRGGQGAGSPLHF. In DNA, the CDR3 is TGTGCCAGCAGCACCCGGGGGGGACAGGGGGCCGGTTCACCCCTCCACTTT.

The chain recombines TRBV9 with TRBJ2-1; D may be TRBD2 (6 bases). The CDR3 spans 17 residues. Germline V gives CDR1 SGDLS, CDR2 YYNGEE. The ends were cut back, 4 bases at V and 8 bases at J, with 25 bases in the middle. In DNA, the CDR3 is TGTGCCAGCAGCCGGGCAGGACTATTTCTCCTAGGGGATGAGCAGTTCTTC. Its translation: CASSRAGLFLLGDEQFF.

A single count supports this clone. The rearrangement joins TRBV2 to TRBJ2-2; TRBD1 agrees at 9 bases. Germline assignment: CDR1 SNHLY and CDR2 FYNNEI. The ends lost 6 bases at V and 5 bases at J; junction bases unmatched: 4. The CDR3 totals 14 residues. The CDR3 region has the DNA TGTGCCAGCAGGGCACAGGGGGCGACCGGGGAGCTGTTTTTT. Its protein is CASRAQGATGELFF.

V usage is TRBV24-1 and J usage is TRBJ2-5; 7 bases are a match to TRBD1. The germline V gene encodes CDR1 KGHDR and CDR2 SFDVKD. The CDR3 is 12 amino acids. V was pared by 7 bases and J by 6 bases, with 4 bases of the junction left unmatched. The CDR3 is CATSYRGQTQYF. The CDR3 DNA reads TGTGCCACCAGCTACAGGGGACAGACCCAGTACTTC.

The J gene is TRBJ1-1, the V gene TRBV6-5; 8 bases are shared with TRBD1. Germline CDR1 is MNHEY and CDR2 is SVGAGI. Trimming cost V 7 bases and J 4 bases; bases outside gene matches: 11. The CDR3 spans 15 residues. The CDR3 DNA reads as TGTGCCAGCAAGATCTTAACAGGGGGAGGCACTGAAGCTTTCTTT. Its translation: CASKILTGGGTEAFF.

This clone came up a few times. The gene calls are TRBV7-9 and TRBJ1-2; D is unclear. Trimming left V 2 bases short and J 1 base short, with 11 bases between. This CDR3 has 15 residues. The germline CDR1 and CDR2 sequences are SEHNR and FQNEAQ (reference sequence). CDR3 protein: CASSLSGVNNYGYTF. CDR3 nucleotide sequence: TGTGCCAGCAGCTTAAGCGGGGTTAATAACTATGGCTACACCTTC.

This clone was seen a handful of times. The chain has TRBV4-3 and TRBJ1-1; D uncertain. Germline CDR1 and CDR2: LGHNA and YSLEER. Between the trimmed V and J ends, which lost 4 bases and 1 base, there was a span of 10 bases. The CDR3 totals 14 residues. CDR3 residues: CASSLSRENTEAFF. DNA of the CDR3: TGCGCCAGCAGCCTGTCTCGGGAGAACACTGAAGCTTTCTTT.

The count of this clone is one. The J gene is TRBJ2-2, the V gene TRBV9, with D possibly being TRBD1 (5 bases). The V end was cut by 0 bases, the J end by 5 bases, with 14 bases between. The CDR3 length is 16 residues. Per the germline V gene, CDR1 is SGDLS and CDR2 is YYNGEE. The chain's CDR3 is CASSVGGLPATGELFF. CDR3 DNA: TGTGCCAGCAGCGTAGGGGGCCTCCCCGCAACCGGGGAGCTGTTTTTT.

The chain has TRBV7-2 and TRBJ2-1, with 8 bases that match TRBD2. CDR1 and CDR2 (germline): SGHTA, FQGNSA. This CDR3 has 16 residues. J lost 4 bases, V lost 1 base, and 6 bases had no gene match. The CDR3 is CASSLDGGGSYNEQFF. In nucleotides, the CDR3 is TGTGCCAGCAGCTTAGATGGCGGGGGGTCATACAATGAGCAGTTCTTC. Combining the CDR3 with reference TRBV7-2 and TRBJ2-1 gives the whole variable domain GAGVSQSPSNKVTEKGKDVELRCDPISGHTALYWYRQSLGQGLEFLIYFQGNSAPDKSGLPSDRFSAERTGGSVSTLTIQRTQQEDSAVYLCASSLDGGGSYNEQFFGPGTRLTVL.

This rearrangement joins TRBV28 to TRBJ1-1; D remains unclear. CDR1 and CDR2 from the germline V gene are MDHEN and SYDVKM. The CDR3 is 14 amino acids. Trimming left V 3 bases short and J 3 bases short, with 11 bases between. The DNA of the CDR3 is TGTGCCAGCAGTTTGATCGGCGGGTACACTGAAGCTTTCTTT. It encodes CASSLIGGYTEAFF.

This chain connects TRBV4-3 to TRBJ2-7, with TRBD1 matching over 10 bases. This CDR3 has 12 residues. V was clipped by 10 bases and J by 4 bases; unmatched bases: 4. The V gene's germline CDR1 is LGHNA and CDR2 YSLEER. The CDR3 loop is CAKDRGVYEQYV. The CDR3 nucleotides read TGCGCCAAGGACAGGGGGGTTTACGAGCAGTACGTC.

This clone has a handful of counts. This rearrangement joins TRBV27 to TRBJ2-1; 11 bases map to TRBD2. This CDR3 region has 18 residues. The trim removed 3 bases at V and 0 bases at J, leaving 7 bases unmatched. Germline CDR1 MNHEY, CDR2 SMNVEV (reference sequence). The CDR3 bases are TGTGCCAGCAGTTTCGGTCTAGCGGGGGGAAGCTCCTACAATGAGCAGTTCTTC. Translated: CASSFGLAGGSSYNEQFF.

The V call is TRBV6-5, the J call TRBJ2-1; weak D call: TRBD2 (5 bases). The CDR3 has 14 amino acids. Germline CDR1 is MNHEY and CDR2 is SVGAGI. The V gene lost 2 bases and the J gene lost 3 bases, with 8 bases spanning the gap. The CDR3 nucleotides are TGTGCCAGCAGTTACGAGGGAGACTACAATGAGCAGTTCTTC. It translates to CASSYEGDYNEQFF.

This clone was seen a few times. This chain joins TRBV30 and TRBJ2-7; 10 bases fit TRBD2. Germline V lookup: CDR1 GTSNPN, CDR2 SVGIG (reference sequence). The junction had 7 bases not matched to a gene; V was cut back by 3 bases and J by 5 bases. The CDR3 has 14 amino acids. CDR3 bases: TGTGCCTGGAGCAAACTAGCGGGGAGCAACGAGCAGTACTTC. As protein: CAWSKLAGSNEQYF.

The chain couples TRBV6-5 to TRBJ1-2, with a possible D match to TRBD1 (6 bases). This CDR3 has 13 amino acids. With 2 bases removed from V and 8 bases from J, the gap between germline ends came to 12 bases. CDR1 and CDR2 from the germline V gene are MNHEY and SVGAGI. The CDR3 DNA follows: TGTGCCAGCAGTTACGCAGGCCAGGGGGGCTACACCTTC. Translation gives CASSYAGQGGYTF.

The V gene is TRBV24-1, the J gene TRBJ2-1, with TRBD2 identical over 11 bases. The trim removed 3 bases at V and 0 bases at J, leaving 6 bases unmatched. The V gene's germline CDR1 is KGHDR and CDR2 SFDVKD. The CDR3 has 18 amino acids. CDR3 sequence reads: CATSDKLAGGISYNEQFF. In DNA, the CDR3 is TGTGCCACCAGTGATAAGCTAGCGGGGGGAATCTCCTACAATGAGCAGTTCTTC.

The chain carries TRBV11-3 and TRBJ2-1; the match to TRBD2 covers 11 bases. The V gene end was trimmed by 0 bases and the J gene end by 5 bases; junction bases not matched to a gene: 9. The CDR3 has 18 amino acids. Germline CDR1 reads SGHNT; CDR2 reads YENEEA. The CDR3 region is CASSLDSSGRVPNNEQFF. The CDR3 bases are TGTGCCAGCAGCTTAGATAGTAGCGGGAGGGTGCCTAACAATGAGCAGTTCTTC.

The chain is built from TRBV2 and TRBJ2-3; D is undetermined. The V gene's germline CDR1 is SNHLY and CDR2 FYNNEI. Trimming cost V 7 bases and J 6 bases, with 17 bases left between them. This CDR3 spans 14 amino acids. CDR3 amino acids: CASKLLPPSDTQYF. The CDR3 bases are TGTGCCAGCAAGTTACTACCTCCCTCGGATACGCAGTATTTT.

This rearrangement joins TRBV2 to TRBJ2-7, with D maybe TRBD2 (6 bases). V lost 7 bases and J lost 7, with 14 bases in between. Germline V gene data show CDR1 as SNHLY and CDR2 as FYNNEI. The CDR3 spans 12 residues. The CDR3 loop reads CASTYLGGEQYF. The DNA for the CDR3 is TGTGCCAGCACTTATCTGGGAGGAGAGCAGTACTTC.

This chain joins TRBV6-5 and TRBJ1-1, with 11 bases that match TRBD1. The trim removed 5 bases at V and 6 bases at J, leaving 8 bases unmatched. The CDR3 is 15 residues long. Germline values: CDR1 MNHEY, CDR2 SVGAGI. This CDR3 is CASSRTGGSAAEAFF. Here the CDR3 DNA reads TGTGCCAGCAGTAGGACAGGGGGCAGCGCGGCTGAAGCTTTCTTT.

The chain combines TRBV27 with TRBJ1-5; maybe TRBD1 (5 bases). The germline V and J ends were trimmed by 3 bases and 7 bases, with 13 bases remaining between them. Germline V gives CDR1 MNHEY, CDR2 SMNVEV (reference sequence). CDR3 length: 14 amino acids. CDR3 bases: TGTGCCAGCAGTTTGGCAGGGTACATCCAGCCCCAGCATTTT. Translating it yields CASSLAGYIQPQHF.

The chain combines TRBV6-1 with TRBJ2-7; 11 bases fit TRBD1. CDR3 size: 16 residues. Germline-derived CDR1 and CDR2 are MNHNS and SASEGT. With V trimmed by 4 bases and J by 7 bases, 12 bases remained unmatched. DNA for the CDR3: TGTGCCAGCAGTGCTGCTACCGGGACAGGGGGAGGGGAGCAGTACTTC. It is translated as CASSAATGTGGGEQYF.

Remarks on this clone: Additional DNA sequences in this sample encode the identical CDR3. The gene calls are TRBV5-1 and TRBJ1-3; 7 positions match TRBD1. This CDR3 is 14 amino acids long. Germline assignment: CDR1 SGHRS and CDR2 YFSETQ. The V and J ends lost 5 bases and 2 bases, in that order; junction bases with no gene match: 4. As DNA, the CDR3 is TGCGCCAGCAGGACAGGGACGACTGGAAACACCATATATTTT. Translating gives CASRTGTTGNTIYF.